In its sample, the clone carrying this TCR beta chain was seen many times. The antigen remains unidentified. TCRdb called the 5' RACE reads again in MiXCR, with one record for every CDR3 protein. The sample has roughly 260,000 distinct CDR3 sequences, over 15% seen once. This specimen comes from a study of T-cell memory formation after mild COVID-19. About the research overall: Each donor largely had its own TCR clusters. Overall study findings and caveats: Later expanders leaned CD4+, whereas clones that contracted between day 15 and 85 were balanced CD4/CD8. Among contracting clones, CD4+ were mainly CM/EM and CD8+ enriched in EMRA.

The CDR3 consists of 14 residues. The J segment lost 3 bases and the V segment lost 5 bases, leaving 10 bases of the junction unmatched. CDR1 DFQATT and CDR2 SNEGSKA come from the germline V gene (reference sequence). This sequence joins TRBV20-1 and TRBJ2-7, with 7 bases identical to TRBD2. This sequence was found in a man aged 18 to 35 who had mild COVID-19 (a few samples of this study predate the infection). Cell type and time point are not known. The sample consisted of PBMCs or a T cell subset sorted from them (not recorded which). The CDR3 sequence: CSAPTIAGGYEQYV. In nucleotides, the CDR3 is TGCAGTGCTCCGACCATAGCGGGCGGCTACGAGCAGTACGTC.